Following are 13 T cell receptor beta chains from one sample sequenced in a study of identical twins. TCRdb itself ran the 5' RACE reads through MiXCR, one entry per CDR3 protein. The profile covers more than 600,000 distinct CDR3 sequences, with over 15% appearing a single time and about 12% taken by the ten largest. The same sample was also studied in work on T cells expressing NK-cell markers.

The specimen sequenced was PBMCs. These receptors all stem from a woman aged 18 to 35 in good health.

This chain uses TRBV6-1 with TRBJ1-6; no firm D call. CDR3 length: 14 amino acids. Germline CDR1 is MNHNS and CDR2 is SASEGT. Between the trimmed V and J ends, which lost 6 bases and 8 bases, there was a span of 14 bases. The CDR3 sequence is CASSHYGMDSPLHF. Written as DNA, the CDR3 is TGTGCCAGCAGCCATTATGGGATGGATTCACCCCTCCACTTT.

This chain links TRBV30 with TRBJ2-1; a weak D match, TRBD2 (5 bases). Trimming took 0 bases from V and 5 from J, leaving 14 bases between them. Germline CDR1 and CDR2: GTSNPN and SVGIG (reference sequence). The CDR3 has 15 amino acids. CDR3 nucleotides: TGTGCCTGGAGTGTACTGACTACCCCTAACAATGAGCAGTTCTTC. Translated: CAWSVLTTPNNEQFF.

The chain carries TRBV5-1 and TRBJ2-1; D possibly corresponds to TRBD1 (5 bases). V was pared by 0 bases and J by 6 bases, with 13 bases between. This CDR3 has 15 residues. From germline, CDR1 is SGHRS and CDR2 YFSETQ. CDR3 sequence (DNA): TGCGCCAGCAGCTTGGAGGGGTATGAGGCCAATGAGCAGTTCTTC. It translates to CASSLEGYEANEQFF.

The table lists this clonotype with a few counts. The CDR3 sequence: CASSEVARESYEQYF. The CDR3 nucleotides read TGTGCCAGCAGTGAAGTTGCGAGAGAATCCTACGAGCAGTACTTC. This rearrangement joins TRBV6-1 to TRBJ2-7; D is undetermined. The CDR3 is 15 amino acids. Per germline, CDR1 MNHNS and CDR2 SASEGT. With 1 base removed from V and 1 base from J, the gap between germline ends came to 11 bases.

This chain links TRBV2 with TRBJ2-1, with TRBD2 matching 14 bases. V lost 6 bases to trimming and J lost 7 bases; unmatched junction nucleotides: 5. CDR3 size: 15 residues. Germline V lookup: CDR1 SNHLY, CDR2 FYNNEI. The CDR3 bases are TGTGCCAGCAGCCGGACTAGCGGGGGGAAAAATGAGCAGTTCTTC. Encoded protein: CASSRTSGGKNEQFF.

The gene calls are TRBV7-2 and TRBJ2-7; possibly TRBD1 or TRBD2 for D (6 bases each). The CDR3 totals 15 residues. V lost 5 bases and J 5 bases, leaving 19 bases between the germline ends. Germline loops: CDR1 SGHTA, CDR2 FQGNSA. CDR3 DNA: TGTGCCAGCAGCCTAACTAGCAGGAACAGGGACGAGCAGTACTTC. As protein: CASSLTSRNRDEQYF.

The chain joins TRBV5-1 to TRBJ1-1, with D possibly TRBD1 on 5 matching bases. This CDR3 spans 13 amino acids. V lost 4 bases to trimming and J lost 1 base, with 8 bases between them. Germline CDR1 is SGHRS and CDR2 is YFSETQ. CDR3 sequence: CASSIGTNTEAFF. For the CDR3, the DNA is TGCGCCAGCAGCATTGGGACGAACACTGAAGCTTTCTTT.

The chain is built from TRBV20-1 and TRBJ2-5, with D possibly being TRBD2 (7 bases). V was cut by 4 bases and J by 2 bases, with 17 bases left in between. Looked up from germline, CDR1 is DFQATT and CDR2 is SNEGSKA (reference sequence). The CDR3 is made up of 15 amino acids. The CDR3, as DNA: TGCAGTGCTACCTGGGGGGCGGGGGAGCAAGAGACCCAGTACTTC. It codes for CSATWGAGEQETQYF.

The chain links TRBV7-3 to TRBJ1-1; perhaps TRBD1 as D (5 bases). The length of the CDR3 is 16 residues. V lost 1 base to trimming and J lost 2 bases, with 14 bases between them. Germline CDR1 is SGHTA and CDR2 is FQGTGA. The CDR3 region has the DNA TGTGCCAGCAGCTTAAACCCAGGGATCGGTAACACTGAAGCTTTCTTT. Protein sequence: CASSLNPGIGNTEAFF. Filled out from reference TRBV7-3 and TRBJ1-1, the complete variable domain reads GAGVSQTPSNKVTEKGKYVELRCDPISGHTALYWYRQSLGQGPEFLIYFQGTGAADDSGLPNDRFFAVRPEGSVSTLKIQRTERGDSAVYLCASSLNPGIGNTEAFFGQGTRLTVV.

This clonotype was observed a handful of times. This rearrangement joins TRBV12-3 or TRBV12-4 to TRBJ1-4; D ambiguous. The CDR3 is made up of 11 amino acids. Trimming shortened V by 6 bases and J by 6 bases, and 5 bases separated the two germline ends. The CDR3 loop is CASSGYEKLFF. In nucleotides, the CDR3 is TGTGCCAGCAGCGGGTATGAAAAACTGTTTTTT.

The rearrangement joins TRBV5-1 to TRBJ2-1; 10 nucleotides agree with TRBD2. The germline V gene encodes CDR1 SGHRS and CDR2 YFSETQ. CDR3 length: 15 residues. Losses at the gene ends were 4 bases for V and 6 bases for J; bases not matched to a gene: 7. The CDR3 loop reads CASSEGTSETNEQFF. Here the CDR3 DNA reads TGCGCCAGCAGCGAGGGGACTAGCGAGACCAATGAGCAGTTCTTC.

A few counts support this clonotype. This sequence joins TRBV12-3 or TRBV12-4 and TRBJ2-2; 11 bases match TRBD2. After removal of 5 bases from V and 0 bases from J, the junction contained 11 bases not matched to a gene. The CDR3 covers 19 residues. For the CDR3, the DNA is TGTGCCAGCAGTCTGCAGATGGGACTAGCGGTACCGAACACCGGGGAGCTGTTTTTT. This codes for CASSLQMGLAVPNTGELFF.

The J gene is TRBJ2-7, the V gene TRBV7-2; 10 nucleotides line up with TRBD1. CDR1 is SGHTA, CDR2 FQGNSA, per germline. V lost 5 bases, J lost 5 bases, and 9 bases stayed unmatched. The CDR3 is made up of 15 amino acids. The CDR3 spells CASSLQLGQGHEQYF. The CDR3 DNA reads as TGTGCCAGCAGCCTGCAATTGGGACAGGGGCACGAGCAGTACTTC. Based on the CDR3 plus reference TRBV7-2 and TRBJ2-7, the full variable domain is GAGVSQSPSNKVTEKGKDVELRCDPISGHTALYWYRQSLGQGLEFLIYFQGNSAPDKSGLPSDRFSAERTGGSVSTLTIQRTQQEDSAVYLCASSLQLGQGHEQYFGPGTRLTVT.